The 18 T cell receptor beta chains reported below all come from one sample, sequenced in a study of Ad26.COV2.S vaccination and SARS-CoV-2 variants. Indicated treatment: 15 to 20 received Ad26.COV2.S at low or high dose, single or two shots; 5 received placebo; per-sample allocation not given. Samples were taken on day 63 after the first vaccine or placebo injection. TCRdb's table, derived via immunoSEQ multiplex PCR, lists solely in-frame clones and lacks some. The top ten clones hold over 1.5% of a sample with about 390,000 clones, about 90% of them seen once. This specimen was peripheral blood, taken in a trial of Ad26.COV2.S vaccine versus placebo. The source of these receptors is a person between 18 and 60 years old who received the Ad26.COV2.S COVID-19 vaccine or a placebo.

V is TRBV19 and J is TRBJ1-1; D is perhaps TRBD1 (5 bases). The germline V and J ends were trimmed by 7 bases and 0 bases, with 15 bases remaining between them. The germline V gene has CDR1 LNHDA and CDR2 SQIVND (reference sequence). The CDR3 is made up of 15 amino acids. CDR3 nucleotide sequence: TGTGCCAGTATCAGGGCAGGCGGAATGAACACTGAAGCTTTCTTT. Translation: CASIRAGGMNTEAFF.

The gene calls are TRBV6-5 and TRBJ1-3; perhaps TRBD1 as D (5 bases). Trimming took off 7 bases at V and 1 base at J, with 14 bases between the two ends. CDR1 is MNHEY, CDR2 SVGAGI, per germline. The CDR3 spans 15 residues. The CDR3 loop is CASTRTGGSGNTIYF. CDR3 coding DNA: TGTGCCAGCACTCGAACGGGGGGGTCTGGAAACACCATATATTTT.

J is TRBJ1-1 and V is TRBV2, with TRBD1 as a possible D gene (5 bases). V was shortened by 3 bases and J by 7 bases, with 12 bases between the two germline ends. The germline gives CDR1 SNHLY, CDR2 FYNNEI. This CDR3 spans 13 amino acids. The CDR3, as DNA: TGTGCCAGCAGTGATTCAGGACATAGTGAAGCTTTCTTT. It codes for CASSDSGHSEAFF.

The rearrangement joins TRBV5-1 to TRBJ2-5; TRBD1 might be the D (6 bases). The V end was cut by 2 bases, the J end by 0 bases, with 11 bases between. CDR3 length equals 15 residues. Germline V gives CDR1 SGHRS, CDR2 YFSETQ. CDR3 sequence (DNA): TGCGCCAGCAGCTTAGCCAGGGGTAACCAAGAGACCCAGTACTTC. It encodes CASSLARGNQETQYF.

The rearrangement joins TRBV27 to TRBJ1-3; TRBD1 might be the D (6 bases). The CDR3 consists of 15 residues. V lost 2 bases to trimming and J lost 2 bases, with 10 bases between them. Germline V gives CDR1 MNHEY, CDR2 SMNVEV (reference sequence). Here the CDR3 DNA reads TGTGCCAGCAGTTTAGCTGGGGGCCCTGGAAACACCATATATTTT. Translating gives CASSLAGGPGNTIYF.

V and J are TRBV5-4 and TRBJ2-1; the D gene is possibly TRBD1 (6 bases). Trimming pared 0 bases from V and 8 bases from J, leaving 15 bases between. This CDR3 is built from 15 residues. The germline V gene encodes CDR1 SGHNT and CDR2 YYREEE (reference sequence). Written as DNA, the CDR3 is TGTGCCAGCAGCTTGGTTTTCAGGGGCATGGATGAGCAGTTCTTC. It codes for CASSLVFRGMDEQFF. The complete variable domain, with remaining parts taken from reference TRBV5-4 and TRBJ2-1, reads ETGVTQSPTHLIKTRGQQVTLRCSSQSGHNTVSWYQQALGQGPQFIFQYYREEENGRGNFPPRFSGLQFPNYSSELNVNALELDDSALYLCASSLVFRGMDEQFFGPGTRLTVL.

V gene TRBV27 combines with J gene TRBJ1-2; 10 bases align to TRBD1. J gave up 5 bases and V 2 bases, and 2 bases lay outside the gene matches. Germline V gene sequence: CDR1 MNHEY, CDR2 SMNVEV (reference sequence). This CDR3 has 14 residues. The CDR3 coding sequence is TGTGCCAGCAGTTTAACGGGACAGGGGTATGGCTACACCTTC. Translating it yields CASSLTGQGYGYTF.

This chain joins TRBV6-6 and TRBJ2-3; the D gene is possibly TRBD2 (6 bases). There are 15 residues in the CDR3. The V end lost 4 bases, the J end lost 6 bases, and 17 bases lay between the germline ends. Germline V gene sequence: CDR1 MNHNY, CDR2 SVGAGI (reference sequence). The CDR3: CASSSRRGETDTQYF. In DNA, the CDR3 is TGTGCCAGCAGTTCGCGGCGGGGTGAAACCGATACGCAGTATTTT.

CDR3 protein: CASSQEGTASYEQYF. The CDR3 nucleotides are TGCGCCAGCAGCCAAGAAGGGACAGCCTCCTACGAGCAGTACTTC. The chain employs TRBV4-3 and TRBJ2-7; 7 bases line up with TRBD1. The trim removed 0 bases at V and 0 bases at J, leaving 2 bases unmatched. This CDR3 comprises 15 residues. The V gene's germline CDR1 is LGHNA and CDR2 YSLEER.

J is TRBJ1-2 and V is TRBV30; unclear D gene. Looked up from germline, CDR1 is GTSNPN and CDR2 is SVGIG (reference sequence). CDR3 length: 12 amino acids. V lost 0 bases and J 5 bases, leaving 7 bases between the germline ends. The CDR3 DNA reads TGTGCCTGGAGTGTTGTGACTTATGGCTACACCTTC. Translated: CAWSVVTYGYTF.

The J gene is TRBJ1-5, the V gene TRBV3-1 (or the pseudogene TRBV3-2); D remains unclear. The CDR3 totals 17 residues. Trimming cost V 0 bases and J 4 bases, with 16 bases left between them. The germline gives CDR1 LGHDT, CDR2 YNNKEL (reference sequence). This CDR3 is CASSQDMTDFSNQPQHF. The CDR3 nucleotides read TGTGCCAGCAGCCAAGATATGACGGATTTCTCTAATCAGCCCCAGCATTTT.

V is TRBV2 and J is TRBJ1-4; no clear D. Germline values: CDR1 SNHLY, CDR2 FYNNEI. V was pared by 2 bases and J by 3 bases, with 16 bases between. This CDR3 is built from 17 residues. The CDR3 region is CASSERSQARANEKLFF. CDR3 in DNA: TGTGCCAGCAGTGAAAGGAGCCAGGCCCGGGCTAATGAAAAACTGTTTTTT. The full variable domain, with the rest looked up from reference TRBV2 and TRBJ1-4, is EPEVTQTPSHQVTQMGQEVILRCVPISNHLYFYWYRQILGQKVEFLVSFYNNEISEKSEIFDDQFSVERPDGSNFTLKIRSTKLEDSAMYFCASSERSQARANEKLFFGSGTQLSVL.

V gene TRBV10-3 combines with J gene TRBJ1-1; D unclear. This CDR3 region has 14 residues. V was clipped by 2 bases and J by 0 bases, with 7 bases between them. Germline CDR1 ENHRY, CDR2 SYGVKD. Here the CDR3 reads CAISEAQLNTEAFF. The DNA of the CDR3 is TGTGCCATCAGTGAGGCCCAATTGAACACTGAAGCTTTCTTT.

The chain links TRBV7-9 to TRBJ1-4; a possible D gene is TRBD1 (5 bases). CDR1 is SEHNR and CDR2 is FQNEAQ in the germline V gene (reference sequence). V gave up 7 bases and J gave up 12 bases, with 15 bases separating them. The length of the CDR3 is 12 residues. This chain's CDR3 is CASTSRQMELFF. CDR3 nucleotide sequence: TGTGCCAGCACCTCACGACAGATGGAACTGTTTTTT.

The CDR3 reads CASSHRGERANYGYTF. The DNA for the CDR3 is TGTGCCAGCTCACACCGGGGGGAGAGAGCTAACTATGGCTACACCTTC. The V gene is TRBV18, the J gene TRBJ1-2, with a weak D call TRBD1 (5 bases). The CDR3 is 16 residues long. CDR1 and CDR2 from the germline V gene are KGHSH and LQKENI. V gave up 4 bases and J gave up 0 bases, with 15 bases separating them.

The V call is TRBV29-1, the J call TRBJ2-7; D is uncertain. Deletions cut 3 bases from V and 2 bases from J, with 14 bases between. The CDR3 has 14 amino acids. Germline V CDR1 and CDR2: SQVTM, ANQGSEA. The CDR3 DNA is TGCAGCGTTGAGACTTCTAAGGCCCCCTACGAGCAGTACTTC. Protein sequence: CSVETSKAPYEQYF.

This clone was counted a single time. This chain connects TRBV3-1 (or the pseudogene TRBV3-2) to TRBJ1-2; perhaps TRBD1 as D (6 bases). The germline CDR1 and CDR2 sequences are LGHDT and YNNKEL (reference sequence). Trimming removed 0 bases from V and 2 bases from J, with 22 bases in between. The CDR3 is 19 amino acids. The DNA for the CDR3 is TGTGCCAGCAGCCAAGAGGTGGAGTGGGCAGGGGAGAAAAACTATGGCTACACCTTC. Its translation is CASSQEVEWAGEKNYGYTF.

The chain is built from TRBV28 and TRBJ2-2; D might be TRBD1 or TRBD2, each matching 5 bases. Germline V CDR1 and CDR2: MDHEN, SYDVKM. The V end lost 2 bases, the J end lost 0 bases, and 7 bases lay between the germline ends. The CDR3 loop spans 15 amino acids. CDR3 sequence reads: CASSLGTANTGELFF. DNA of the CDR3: TGTGCCAGCAGTTTAGGGACGGCGAACACCGGGGAGCTGTTTTTT.